These 30 T cell receptor beta chains share one sample of origin, sequenced in a study of a mutant IDH1 vaccine in newly diagnosed glioma. Antigens for these TCRs are unknown. The table came from immunoSEQ multiplex PCR; TCRdb's copy has only in-frame clones and leaves some out. Among some 42,000 clones listed, 82% were seen once. Time point here: week 47, end of study. The study gave 300 ug of mutant IDH1 20-mer peptide per vaccine dose, with topical imiquimod. Sequenced here: PBMCs, sampled from a glioma patient whose treatment included an IDH1 peptide vaccine. All receptors derive from a young man with glioma. Some clones in this sample may be carry-over from other donors' samples.

The chain uses TRBV2 and TRBJ2-2; maybe TRBD2 (5 bases). Trimming took off 6 bases at V and 2 bases at J, with 13 bases between the two ends. Germline-derived CDR1 and CDR2 are SNHLY and FYNNEI. This CDR3 is built from 15 residues. CDR3 nucleotide sequence: TGTGCCAGCAGGGGAAGAGCGGTAAACACCGGGGAGCTGTTTTTT. This sequence encodes CASRGRAVNTGELFF.

This chain joins TRBV2 and TRBJ1-1; 7 bases line up with TRBD1. CDR3 length equals 15 residues. CDR1 SNHLY and CDR2 FYNNEI come from the germline V gene. Germline trimming cut 8 bases from V and 1 base from J; bases unmatched to any gene: 10. This CDR3 reads CASGREQGPNTEAFF. In DNA form, the CDR3 reads TGTGCCAGCGGGCGCGAACAGGGGCCGAACACTGAAGCTTTCTTT.

J is TRBJ1-1 and V is TRBV7-9, with 7 bases aligning to TRBD1. With 2 bases clipped from V and 11 bases from J, the junction kept 11 bases outside the gene matches. The CDR3 is made up of 14 amino acids. The germline V gene encodes CDR1 SEHNR and CDR2 FQNEAQ (reference sequence). CDR3 sequence (DNA): TGTGCCAGCAGCTTAATAGGGGACAGATTTCGGGCTTTCTTT. Amino acids: CASSLIGDRFRAFF.

This rearrangement joins TRBV29-1 to TRBJ2-3; perhaps TRBD1 as D (5 bases). With 4 bases removed from V and 4 bases from J, the gap between germline ends came to 12 bases. The CDR3 extends over 13 amino acids. CDR1 and CDR2 (germline): SQVTM, ANQGSEA. In nucleotides, the CDR3 is TGCAGCGTTGCGTCCAGGGCGGCAGATACGCAGTATTTT. Translating it yields CSVASRAADTQYF.

A remark on this clone: One end of the junction fails to match germline, which may point to a read error. This chain connects TRBV9 to TRBJ2-1, with D possibly TRBD1 on 6 matching bases. Germline V lookup: CDR1 SGDLS, CDR2 YYNGEE. CDR3 length equals 16 residues. CDR3 sequence (DNA): TGTGCCAGCAGCCCCCGAGGACAGACGTCCTTCAATGAGCAGTTCTTC. This codes for CASSPRGQTSFNEQFF.

The rearrangement links TRBV27 to TRBJ2-7; D might be TRBD2 (6 bases). Trimming shortened V by 6 bases and J by 6 bases, and 15 bases separated the two germline ends. Germline-derived CDR1 and CDR2 are MNHEY and SMNVEV (reference sequence). CDR3 size: 13 residues. CDR3 DNA sequence: TGTGCCAGCAGCAGACTAGATGCTGGCGAGCAGTACTTC. Protein sequence: CASSRLDAGEQYF.

V usage is TRBV18 and J usage is TRBJ1-5, with 9 bases matching TRBD1. Germline CDR1 KGHSH, CDR2 LQKENI. The CDR3 contains 18 residues. The trim removed 4 bases at V and 0 bases at J, leaving 10 bases unmatched. CDR3 loop: CASSLTGGNVGSNQPQHF. The CDR3, as DNA: TGTGCCAGCTCACTGACAGGGGGGAACGTTGGTAGCAATCAGCCCCAGCATTTT. The whole variable domain, filled in from reference TRBV18 and TRBJ1-5, reads NAGVMQNPRHLVRRRGQEARLRCSPMKGHSHVYWYRQLPEEGLKFMVYLQKENIIDESGMPKERFSAEFPKEGPSILRIQQVVRGDSAAYFCASSLTGGNVGSNQPQHFGDGTRLSIL.

This sequence joins TRBV4-1 and TRBJ2-7; D gene unclear. V was pared by 7 bases and J by 3 bases, with 16 bases between. The germline gives CDR1 MGHRA, CDR2 YSYEKL. This CDR3 is built from 14 residues. CDR3 protein: CASKTDQGYYEQYF. Written as DNA, the CDR3 is TGCGCCAGCAAGACTGACCAAGGATACTACGAGCAGTACTTC.

This rearrangement joins TRBV10-3 to TRBJ2-5; 7 bases fit TRBD2. CDR3 length: 13 residues. Germline assignment: CDR1 ENHRY and CDR2 SYGVKD. V dropped 5 bases and J dropped 5; count of bases not matched to a gene: 5. CDR3 nucleotide sequence: TGTGCCATCAGTACACTAGCGCGGGAGACCCAGTACTTC. Residues: CAISTLARETQYF.

V usage is TRBV9 and J usage is TRBJ1-1; 7 bases agree with TRBD1. V was pared by 3 bases and J by 6 bases, with 2 bases of the junction left unmatched. The CDR3 consists of 12 residues. Germline CDR1 and CDR2: SGDLS and YYNGEE. CDR3: CASSGDSSEAFF. In DNA form, the CDR3 reads TGTGCCAGCAGCGGGGACAGCTCTGAAGCTTTCTTT.

The rearrangement links TRBV4-1 to TRBJ1-1; TRBD1 matches 7 bases. The germline gives CDR1 MGHRA, CDR2 YSYEKL. The CDR3 runs to 18 residues. V was clipped by 4 bases and J by 0 bases; unmatched bases: 14. The CDR3 spells CASSPIGQGGWMNTEAFF. CDR3 in DNA: TGCGCCAGCAGCCCAATAGGTCAGGGGGGTTGGATGAACACTGAAGCTTTCTTT.

This sequence joins TRBV7-9 and TRBJ2-7; the D gene is possibly TRBD1 (5 bases). Germline CDR1 reads SEHNR; CDR2 reads FQNEAQ (reference sequence). V gave up 5 bases and J gave up 0 bases, with 17 bases separating them. The CDR3 runs to 16 residues. The DNA for the CDR3 is TGTGCCAGCAGCCCCGAAGGGGATTTTAGCTCCTACGAGCAGTACTTC. This translates into CASSPEGDFSSYEQYF.

The rearrangement joins TRBV6-5 to TRBJ2-7; the match to TRBD1 covers 9 bases. The junction had 5 bases not matched to a gene; V was cut back by 2 bases and J by 3 bases. CDR3 size: 15 residues. CDR1 MNHEY and CDR2 SVGAGI come from the germline V gene. The CDR3 bases are TGTGCCAGCAGTTACGGACAGGGGAATAGCTACGAGCAGTACTTC. Translating gives CASSYGQGNSYEQYF.

CDR3 loop: CASSEQGAYGQPQHF. The DNA of the CDR3 is TGTGCCAGCAGCGAGCAGGGGGCCTACGGTCAGCCCCAGCATTTT. The chain carries TRBV9 and TRBJ1-5; 8 nucleotides match TRBD1. Looked up from germline, CDR1 is SGDLS and CDR2 is YYNGEE. V lost 3 bases to trimming and J lost 6 bases; unmatched junction nucleotides: 8. This CDR3 has 15 amino acids.

The genes are TRBV6-1 and TRBJ1-3; 8 bases agree with TRBD1. V shed 0 bases and J 0 bases; nucleotides not matched to a gene: 4. The CDR3 spans 17 residues. CDR1 MNHNS and CDR2 SASEGT come from the germline V gene. CDR3 bases: TGTGCCAGCAGTGAAGCGTGGACAGGGACCTCTGGAAACACCATATATTTT. Translated: CASSEAWTGTSGNTIYF.

The chain couples TRBV19 to TRBJ2-5; D is perhaps TRBD1 or TRBD2 (5 bases each). Germline CDR1 reads LNHDA; CDR2 reads SQIVND (reference sequence). With 2 bases removed from V and 5 bases from J, the gap between germline ends came to 15 bases. The CDR3 covers 15 residues. The CDR3 coding sequence is TGTGCCAGTAGTATATCCGGGACCTGGCGGGAGACCCAGTACTTC. This gives the protein CASSISGTWRETQYF.

The chain couples TRBV29-1 to TRBJ1-4; D ambiguous. CDR3 size: 13 residues. From germline, CDR1 is SQVTM and CDR2 ANQGSEA. The V end was cut by 7 bases, the J end by 8 bases, with 17 bases between. The CDR3 DNA reads TGCAGCGGGGCGGCAGCCGGTGGAGAAAAACTGTTTTTT. It encodes CSGAAAGGEKLFF. Based on the CDR3 plus reference TRBV29-1 and TRBJ1-4, the full variable domain is SAVISQKPSRDICQRGTSLTIQCQVDSQVTMMFWYRQQPGQSLTLIATANQGSEATYESGFVIDKFPISRPNLTFSTLTVSNMSPEDSSIYLCSGAAAGGEKLFFGSGTQLSVL.

The J gene is TRBJ1-5, the V gene TRBV18; no clear D. This CDR3 comprises 13 residues. Germline V lookup: CDR1 KGHSH, CDR2 LQKENI. V was cut by 2 bases and J by 2 bases, with 4 bases left in between. The CDR3 nucleotides are TGTGCCAGCTCACCAGGAGGCAATCAGCCCCAGCATTTT. Amino acid sequence: CASSPGGNQPQHF.

The chain carries TRBV6-5 and TRBJ1-1; D gene uncertain. Deletions cut 4 bases from V and 1 base from J, with 1 base between. This CDR3 has 11 amino acids. The germline CDR1 and CDR2 sequences are MNHEY and SVGAGI. The CDR3 reads CASSSNTEAFF. In DNA form, the CDR3 reads TGTGCCAGCAGTTCGAACACTGAAGCTTTCTTT.

This chain uses TRBV18 with TRBJ1-1, with D possibly being TRBD1 (6 bases). From germline, CDR1 is KGHSH and CDR2 LQKENI. The CDR3 sequence is 16 residues long. V was trimmed by 1 base and J by 0 bases, leaving 12 bases between them. The CDR3 sequence: CASSPQTGQLNTEAFF. Written as DNA, the CDR3 is TGTGCCAGCTCACCACAGACCGGACAGCTGAACACTGAAGCTTTCTTT.

This chain links TRBV6-5 with TRBJ2-1; the D is unclear. Looked up from germline, CDR1 is MNHEY and CDR2 is SVGAGI. V was shortened by 8 bases and J by 0 bases, with 8 bases between the two germline ends. The CDR3 is 13 amino acids. In DNA, the CDR3 is TGTGCCAGCGGGGTTCGCTCCTACAATGAGCAGTTCTTC. This codes for CASGVRSYNEQFF.

The chain employs TRBV6-6 and TRBJ2-2; tentatively, D is TRBD1 (6 bases). V was clipped by 7 bases and J by 2 bases, with 14 bases between them. The CDR3 runs 15 residues. Per germline, CDR1 MNHNY and CDR2 SVGAGI (reference sequence). CDR3 residues: CASTLQGGNTGELFF. DNA for the CDR3: TGTGCCAGCACCCTACAGGGTGGAAACACCGGGGAGCTGTTTTTT.

The CDR3 region has the DNA TGTGCCAGCTCACCACGAGGGGGCGACGGTGAAAAACTGTTTTTT. As protein: CASSPRGGDGEKLFF. The chain links TRBV18 to TRBJ1-4; 7 positions match TRBD1. The germline V gene encodes CDR1 KGHSH and CDR2 LQKENI. Trimming at V came to 1 base and at J to 7 bases, leaving 6 bases not matched to a gene. The CDR3 is 15 residues long. Filled out from reference TRBV18 and TRBJ1-4, the complete variable domain reads NAGVMQNPRHLVRRRGQEARLRCSPMKGHSHVYWYRQLPEEGLKFMVYLQKENIIDESGMPKERFSAEFPKEGPSILRIQQVVRGDSAAYFCASSPRGGDGEKLFFGSGTQLSVL.

The DNA of the CDR3 is TGTGCCAGCAGCTTAGCGTCGGGGACCTACGAGCAGTACTTC. Protein product: CASSLASGTYEQYF. J is TRBJ2-7 and V is TRBV7-2; a weak D match, TRBD2 (5 bases). The CDR3 covers 14 residues. Trimming left V 0 bases short and J 2 bases short, with 8 bases between. Germline CDR1 is SGHTA and CDR2 is FQGNSA.

The rearrangement joins TRBV6-6 to TRBJ2-7, with D perhaps TRBD1 (5 bases). CDR1 and CDR2 from the germline V gene are MNHNY and SVGAGI (reference sequence). The CDR3 has 16 residues. V lost 7 bases, J lost 2 bases, and 21 bases lay in between. The DNA of the CDR3 is TGTGCCAGCACCATATACCTGACAGTTGAGGCCTACGAGCAGTACTTC. It translates to CASTIYLTVEAYEQYF.

The chain employs TRBV27 and TRBJ1-6; no clear D gene. The V gene's germline CDR1 is MNHEY and CDR2 SMNVEV (reference sequence). V was pared by 0 bases and J by 2 bases, with 11 bases between. The CDR3 loop spans 17 amino acids. CDR3 in DNA: TGTGCCAGCAGTTTATCGAATCCGGCCACCTATAATTCACCCCTCCACTTT. Protein product: CASSLSNPATYNSPLHF.

The CDR3 region is CASSPRLAGSYNEQFF. The CDR3 DNA follows: TGCGCCAGCAGCCCCAGACTAGCGGGGTCCTACAATGAGCAGTTCTTC. V is TRBV5-1 and J is TRBJ2-1, with 11 bases identical to TRBD2. Trimming took 4 bases from V and 1 from J; bases not matched to a gene: 4. Germline CDR1 is SGHRS and CDR2 is YFSETQ. The CDR3 contains 16 residues.

J is TRBJ1-1 and V is TRBV5-1; D not certain. CDR3 length: 14 amino acids. Germline V gene sequence: CDR1 SGHRS, CDR2 YFSETQ. The V and J ends lost 0 bases and 4 bases respectively, with 10 bases between them. The CDR3 bases are TGCGCCAGCAGCTTGGATGAGGTGAGCACTGAAGCTTTCTTT. Amino acids: CASSLDEVSTEAFF.

This clone is judged medium-sized. V is TRBV6-5 and J is TRBJ1-5, with D maybe TRBD1 (5 bases). V was trimmed by 0 bases and J by 2 bases, leaving 11 bases between them. This CDR3 comprises 16 residues. Germline V gene data show CDR1 as MNHEY and CDR2 as SVGAGI. DNA for the CDR3: TGTGCCAGCAGTTACTCCCCTGACAGCCGCAATCAGCCCCAGCATTTT. This encodes CASSYSPDSRNQPQHF.

The chain employs TRBV2 and TRBJ1-1; D gene ambiguous. CDR3 length: 13 residues. Germline V gene sequence: CDR1 SNHLY, CDR2 FYNNEI. V lost 5 bases and J 1 base, leaving 8 bases between the germline ends. The DNA of the CDR3 is TGTGCCAGCAGTTCTCAACCGAACACTGAAGCTTTCTTT. It encodes CASSSQPNTEAFF.